This T cell receptor (beta chain) was identified during a study of blood T cell repertoires in COVID-19. Methods used by the authors: Counts of nucleated cells, estimated from reference gene primer amplification, were obtained. Measured with immunoSEQ multiplex PCR; TCRdb has only the in-frame clones, and not every one. The DNA was the basis for D and trimming; V, J and clone size are from that table. The repertoire has about half a million clones, 80% to 90% of them found once; the top ten carry roughly 3.2%. Input material: peripheral blood. The receptor was derived from a human donor in a cohort sampled during active COVID-19.

The CDR3 is CASSPSRARGEQFF. The CDR3 nucleotides read TGTGCCAGCAGCCCATCCCGGGCCCGGGGTGAGCAGTTCTTC. The chain recombines TRBV11-2 with TRBJ2-1, with a tentative D call TRBD2 (5 bases). The V gene's germline CDR1 is SGHAT and CDR2 FQNNGV. CDR3 length: 14 amino acids. Trimming took 5 bases from V and 9 from J, leaving 17 bases between them.